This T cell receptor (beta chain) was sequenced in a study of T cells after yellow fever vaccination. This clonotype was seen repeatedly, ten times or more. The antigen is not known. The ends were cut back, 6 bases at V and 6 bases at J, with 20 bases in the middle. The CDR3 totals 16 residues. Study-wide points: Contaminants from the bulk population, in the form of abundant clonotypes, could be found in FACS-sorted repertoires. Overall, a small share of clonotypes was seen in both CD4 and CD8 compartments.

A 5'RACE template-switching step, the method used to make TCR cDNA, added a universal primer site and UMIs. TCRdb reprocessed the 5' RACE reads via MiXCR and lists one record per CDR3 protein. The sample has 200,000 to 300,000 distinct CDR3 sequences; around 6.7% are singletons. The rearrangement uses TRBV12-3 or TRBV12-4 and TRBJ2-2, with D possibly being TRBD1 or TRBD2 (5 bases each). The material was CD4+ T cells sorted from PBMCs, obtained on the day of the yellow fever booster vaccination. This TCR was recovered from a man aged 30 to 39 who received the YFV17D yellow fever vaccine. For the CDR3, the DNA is TGTGCCAGCAGCCCCCGTGGGGCTCGGGGTGCCGGGGAGCTGTTTTTT. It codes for CASSPRGARGAGELFF.